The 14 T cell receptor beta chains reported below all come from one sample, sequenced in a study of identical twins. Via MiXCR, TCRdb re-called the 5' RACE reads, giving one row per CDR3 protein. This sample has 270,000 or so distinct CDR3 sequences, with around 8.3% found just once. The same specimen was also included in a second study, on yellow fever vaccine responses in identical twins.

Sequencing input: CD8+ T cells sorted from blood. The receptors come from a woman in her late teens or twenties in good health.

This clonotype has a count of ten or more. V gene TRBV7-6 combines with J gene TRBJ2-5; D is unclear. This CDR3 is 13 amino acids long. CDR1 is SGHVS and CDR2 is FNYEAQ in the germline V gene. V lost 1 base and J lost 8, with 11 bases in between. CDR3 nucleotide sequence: TGTGCCAGCAGCTTAGGACAATCTTTTACCCAGTACTTC. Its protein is CASSLGQSFTQYF.

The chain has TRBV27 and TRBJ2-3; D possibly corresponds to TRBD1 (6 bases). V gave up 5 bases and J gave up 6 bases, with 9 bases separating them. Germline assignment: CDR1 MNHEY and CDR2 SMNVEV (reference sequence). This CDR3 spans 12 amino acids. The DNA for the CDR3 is TGTGCCAGCAGTCGGACAGATGATACGCAGTATTTT. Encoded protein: CASSRTDDTQYF.

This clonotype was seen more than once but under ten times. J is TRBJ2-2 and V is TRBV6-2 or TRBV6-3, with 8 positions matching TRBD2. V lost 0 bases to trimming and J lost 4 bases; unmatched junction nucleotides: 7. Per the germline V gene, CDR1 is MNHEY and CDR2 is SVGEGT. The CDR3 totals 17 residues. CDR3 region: CASSYSKLAELTGELFF. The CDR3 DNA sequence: TGTGCCAGCAGTTACTCGAAACTAGCGGAACTCACCGGGGAGCTGTTTTTT.

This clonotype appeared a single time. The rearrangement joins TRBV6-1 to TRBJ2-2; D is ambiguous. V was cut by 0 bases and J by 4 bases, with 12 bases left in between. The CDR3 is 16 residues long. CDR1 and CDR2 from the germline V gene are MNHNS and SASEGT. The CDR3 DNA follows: TGTGCCAGCAGTGAAGCTCCTGGCTTTCCCACCGGGGAGCTGTTTTTT. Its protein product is CASSEAPGFPTGELFF.

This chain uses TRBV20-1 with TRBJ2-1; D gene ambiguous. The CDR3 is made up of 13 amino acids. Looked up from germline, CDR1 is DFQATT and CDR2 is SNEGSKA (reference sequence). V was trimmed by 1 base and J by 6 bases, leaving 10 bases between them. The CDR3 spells CSARAPVGNEQFF. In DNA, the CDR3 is TGCAGTGCTAGAGCCCCGGTCGGCAATGAGCAGTTCTTC.

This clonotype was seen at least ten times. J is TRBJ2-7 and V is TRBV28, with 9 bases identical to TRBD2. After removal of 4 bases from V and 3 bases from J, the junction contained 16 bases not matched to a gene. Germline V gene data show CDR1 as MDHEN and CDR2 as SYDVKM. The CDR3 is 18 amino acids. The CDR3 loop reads CASSSTGASGVRVYEQYF. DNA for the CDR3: TGTGCCAGCAGTTCTACTGGGGCTAGCGGGGTCAGGGTCTACGAGCAGTACTTC.

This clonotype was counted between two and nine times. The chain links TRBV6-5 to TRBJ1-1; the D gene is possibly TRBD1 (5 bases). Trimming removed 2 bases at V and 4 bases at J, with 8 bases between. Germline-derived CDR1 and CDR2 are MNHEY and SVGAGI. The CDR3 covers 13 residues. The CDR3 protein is CASSYATATEAFF. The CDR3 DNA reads TGTGCCAGCAGTTACGCGACAGCCACTGAAGCTTTCTTT.

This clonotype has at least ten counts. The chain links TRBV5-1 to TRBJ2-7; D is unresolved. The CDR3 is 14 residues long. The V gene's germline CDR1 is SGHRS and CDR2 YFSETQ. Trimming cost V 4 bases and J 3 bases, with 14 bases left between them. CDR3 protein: CASSGPSRRYEQYF. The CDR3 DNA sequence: TGCGCCAGCAGCGGACCGAGCAGGCGCTACGAGCAGTACTTC.

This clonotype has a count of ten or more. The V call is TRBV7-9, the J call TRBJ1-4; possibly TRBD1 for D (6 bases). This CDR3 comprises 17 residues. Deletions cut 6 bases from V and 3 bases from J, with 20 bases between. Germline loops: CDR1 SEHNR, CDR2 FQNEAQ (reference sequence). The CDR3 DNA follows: TGTGCCAGCAGTATAACCAGGGGTAGTTCGGCTAATGAAAAACTGTTTTTT. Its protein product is CASSITRGSSANEKLFF.

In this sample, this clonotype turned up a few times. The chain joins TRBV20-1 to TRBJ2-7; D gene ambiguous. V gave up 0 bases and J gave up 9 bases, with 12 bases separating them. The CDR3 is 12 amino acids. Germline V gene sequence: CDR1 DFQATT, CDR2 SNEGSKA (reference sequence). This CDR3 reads CSARDQEPGQYF. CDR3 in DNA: TGCAGTGCTAGAGATCAAGAGCCCGGGCAGTACTTC.

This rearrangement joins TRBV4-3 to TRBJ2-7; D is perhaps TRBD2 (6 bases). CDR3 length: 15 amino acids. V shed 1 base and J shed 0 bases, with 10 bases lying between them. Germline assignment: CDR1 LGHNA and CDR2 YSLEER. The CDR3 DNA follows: TGCGCCAGCAGCCAAGCGCCGGGAGCCTCCTACGAGCAGTACTTC. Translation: CASSQAPGASYEQYF.

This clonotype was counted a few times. The CDR3 loop is CASSLGGGVPYEQYF. The CDR3 bases are TGTGCCAGCAGCTTGGGAGGGGGCGTCCCCTACGAGCAGTACTTC. This sequence joins TRBV5-6 and TRBJ2-7; 7 nucleotides agree with TRBD1. CDR1 is SGHDT, CDR2 YYEEEE, per germline. With V trimmed by 0 bases and J by 2 bases, 5 bases remained unmatched. The CDR3 spans 15 residues.

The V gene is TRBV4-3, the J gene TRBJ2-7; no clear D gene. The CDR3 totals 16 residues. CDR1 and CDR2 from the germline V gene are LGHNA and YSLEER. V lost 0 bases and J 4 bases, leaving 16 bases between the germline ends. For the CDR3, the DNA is TGCGCCAGCAGCCAAGATCTCGAGCTAGACCCATACGAGCAGTACTTC. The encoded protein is CASSQDLELDPYEQYF.

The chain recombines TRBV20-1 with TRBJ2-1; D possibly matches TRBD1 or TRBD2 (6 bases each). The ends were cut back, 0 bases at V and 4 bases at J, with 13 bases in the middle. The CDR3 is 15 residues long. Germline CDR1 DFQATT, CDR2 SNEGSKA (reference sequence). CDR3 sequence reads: CSAREGAGNYNEQFF. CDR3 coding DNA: TGCAGTGCTAGAGAGGGGGCGGGGAATTACAATGAGCAGTTCTTC.